This TCR beta chain was identified in a study of cytomegalovirus exposure and HLA in healthy donors. With respect to this clone: Its antigen is currently unknown.

General observations from the study: It was only CMV serostatus that was available as immune exposure information. The authors listed 150 or so TCR beta chains as cytomegalovirus-associated. Whilst most TCR sequences proved rare, a subset of public TCRs occurred across many donors.

The CDR3 totals 19 residues. V dropped 6 bases and J dropped 5 bases, with 28 bases sitting between them. The germline gives CDR1 SSHAT, CDR2 FNYEAQ (reference sequence). Healthy bone marrow donors supplied every sample. 60 Vbeta and 13 Jbeta primers were used in PCR. Libraries were prepared by immunoSEQ multiplex PCR; TCRdb keeps only in-frame clonotypes and omits some of them. The sample lists a few hundred thousand clones; about 80% were seen once. The specimen was PBMCs. This sequence joins TRBV7-7 and TRBJ2-2, with TRBD2 as a possible D gene (6 bases). The TCR originated in a woman aged 60-75 years in good health and CMV-seropositive. CDR3 in DNA: TGTGCCAGCAGGGGATCAAGAACCGGGGGAGTCGAGAGGACCGGGGAGCTGTTTTTT. It codes for CASRGSRTGGVERTGELFF.